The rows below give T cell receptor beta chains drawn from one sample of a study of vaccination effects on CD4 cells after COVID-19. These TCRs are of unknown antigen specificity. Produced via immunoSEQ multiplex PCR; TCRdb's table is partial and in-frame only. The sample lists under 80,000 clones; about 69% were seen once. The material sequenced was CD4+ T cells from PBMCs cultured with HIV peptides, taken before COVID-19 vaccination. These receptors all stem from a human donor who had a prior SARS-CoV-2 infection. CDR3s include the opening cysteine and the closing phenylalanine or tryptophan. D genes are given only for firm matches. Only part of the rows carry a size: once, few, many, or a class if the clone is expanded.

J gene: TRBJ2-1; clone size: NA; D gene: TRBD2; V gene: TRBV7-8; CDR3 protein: CASSYIAGLTYNEQFF; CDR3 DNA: TGTGCCAGCAGTTATATAGCGGGGCTTACTTACAATGAGCAGTTCTTC
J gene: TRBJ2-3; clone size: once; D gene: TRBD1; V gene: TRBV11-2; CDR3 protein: CASSLSGTGAGDTQYF; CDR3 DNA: TGTGCCAGCAGCCTCTCCGGGACAGGGGCCGGAGATACGCAGTATTTT
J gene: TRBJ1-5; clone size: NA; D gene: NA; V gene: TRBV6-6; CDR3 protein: CASSRKRGDQPQHF; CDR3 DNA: TGTGCCAGCAGCCGCAAGCGGGGGGATCAGCCCCAGCATTTT
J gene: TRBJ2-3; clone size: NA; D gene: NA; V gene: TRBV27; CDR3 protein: CASSLSPWQGEDTQYF; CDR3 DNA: TGTGCCAGCAGTTTATCCCCTTGGCAGGGCGAGGATACGCAGTATTTT
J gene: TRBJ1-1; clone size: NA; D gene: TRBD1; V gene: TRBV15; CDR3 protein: CATSRGQGETEAFF; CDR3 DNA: TGTGCCACCAGCAGAGGACAGGGAGAGACTGAAGCTTTCTTT
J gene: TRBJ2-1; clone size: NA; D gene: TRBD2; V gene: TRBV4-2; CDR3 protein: CASSQASGGASNEQFF; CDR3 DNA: TGTGCCAGCAGCCAGGCCAGCGGGGGGGCCTCCAATGAGCAGTTCTTC
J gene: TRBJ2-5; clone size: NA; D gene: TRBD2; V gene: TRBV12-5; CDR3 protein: CASGFMTSGETQYF; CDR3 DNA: TGTGCTAGTGGTTTTATGACTAGCGGGGAGACCCAGTACTTC
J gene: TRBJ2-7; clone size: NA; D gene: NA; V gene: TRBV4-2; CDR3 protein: CASSHTGAYEQYF; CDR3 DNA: TGTGCCAGCAGCCATACTGGGGCATACGAGCAGTACTTC
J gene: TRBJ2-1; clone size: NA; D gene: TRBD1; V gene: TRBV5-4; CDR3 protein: CASSLAGTGRDEQFF; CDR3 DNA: TGTGCCAGCAGCTTGGCCGGGACAGGGAGGGATGAGCAGTTCTTC
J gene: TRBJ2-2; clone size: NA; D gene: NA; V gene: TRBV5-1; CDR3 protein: CASSYKGTPPGTGELFF; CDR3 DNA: TGCGCCAGCAGCTATAAGGGCACCCCGCCCGGGACCGGGGAGCTGTTTTTT
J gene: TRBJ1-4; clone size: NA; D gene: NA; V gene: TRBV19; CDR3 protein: CASNGRSRNEKLFF; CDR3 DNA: TGTGCCAGTAACGGGAGGTCAAGAAATGAAAAACTGTTTTTT
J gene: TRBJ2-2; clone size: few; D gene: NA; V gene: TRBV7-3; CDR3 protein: CASSDRNSGNTGELFF; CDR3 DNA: TGTGCCAGCAGCGACCGTAATAGCGGCAACACCGGGGAGCTGTTTTTT
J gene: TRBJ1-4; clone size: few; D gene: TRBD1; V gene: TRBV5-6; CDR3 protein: CASSSTGGSNEKLFF; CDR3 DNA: TGTGCCAGCAGCTCAACAGGGGGTTCTAATGAAAAACTGTTTTTT
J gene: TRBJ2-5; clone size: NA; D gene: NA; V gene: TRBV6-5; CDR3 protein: CASSLSGSYQETQYF; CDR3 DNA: TGTGCCAGCAGCCTCTCCGGCAGTTACCAAGAGACCCAGTACTTC
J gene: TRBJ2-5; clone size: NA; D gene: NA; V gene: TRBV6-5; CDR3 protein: CASRPGGSRGETQYF; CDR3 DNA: TGTGCCAGCCGCCCCGGTGGGAGTAGAGGAGAGACCCAGTACTTC
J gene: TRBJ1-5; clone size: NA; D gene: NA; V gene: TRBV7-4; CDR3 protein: CASSLRAPAMPFSNQPQHF; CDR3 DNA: TGTGCCAGCAGCTTAAGGGCCCCCGCGATGCCTTTTAGCAATCAGCCCCAGCATTTT
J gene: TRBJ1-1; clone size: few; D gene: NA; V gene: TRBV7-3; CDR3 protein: CASSLSGGSNTEAFF; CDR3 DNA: TGTGCCAGCAGCTTATCTGGGGGGTCGAACACTGAAGCTTTCTTT